The rows below give T cell receptor beta chains drawn from one sample of a study of blood T cell repertoires in COVID-19. The table came from immunoSEQ multiplex PCR; TCRdb's copy has only in-frame clones and leaves some out. The sample holds about 100,000 clones, about 82% seen once. The sequenced sample consisted of peripheral blood. All receptors derive from a woman between 55 and 75 years old in a cohort sampled during active or convalescent COVID-19. Each CDR3 is given with its conserved first and last residue. A D gene is named only where the DNA matches it firmly. The size of a clone is reported for some rows only, either as once, few or many, or as a class for expanded clones.

>TRBJ2-3|13|TRBV6-5|NA|NA
TGTGCCAGCCAGCAGGGGATAGCGGATACGCAGTATTTT
CASQQGIADTQYF
>TRBJ2-5|15|TRBV11-2|TRBD2|NA
TGTGCCAGCAGCTCTTGGACTAGCGGGGTCGAGACCCAGTACTTC
CASSSWTSGVETQYF
>TRBJ1-6|14|TRBV25-1|NA|NA
TGTGCCAGCAGTGAACTAAGCCATAATTCACCCCTCCACTTT
CASSELSHNSPLHF
>TRBJ2-3|13|TRBV7-2|NA|NA
TGTGCCAGCAGCTTAGGAGCCACAGATACGCAGTATTTT
CASSLGATDTQYF
>TRBJ1-3|14|TRBV12-5|NA|NA
TGTGCTAGTGGCCCCCAGGATCCTGGAAACACCATATATTTT
CASGPQDPGNTIYF
>TRBJ2-4|14|TRBV29-1|NA|once
TGCAGCGGCGTCCGGGACTCTTCCTTAAACATTCAGTACTTC
CSGVRDSSLNIQYF
>TRBJ2-7|13|TRBV19|TRBD1|NA
TGTGCCAGTAATAACAGGGGTGTACACGAGCAGTACTTC
CASNNRGVHEQYF
>TRBJ1-4|13|TRBV18|NA|NA
TGTGCCAGCTCACCAATTGCTCAGGAAAAACTGTTTTTT
CASSPIAQEKLFF
>TRBJ2-1|14|TRBV15|TRBD2|once
TGTGCCACCAGCCCCGGACTAGCGGGAGATCGGCAGTTCTTC
CATSPGLAGDRQFF
>TRBJ1-1|15|TRBV5-4|NA|once
TGTGCCAGCAGATTCGAACAGGGCCCGAACACTGAAGCTTTCTTT
CASRFEQGPNTEAFF